This TCR beta chain stems from a study of CD4 and CD8 cells across lung adenocarcinoma regions. TCRdb re-called the PCR reads with MiXCR, one entry per CDR3 protein. The repertoire has roughly 10,000 distinct CDR3 sequences, about half of them found once; the top ten carry around half. Samples came from patients with localized non-small cell lung adenocarcinoma. The CDR3 runs to 16 residues. Germline V gives CDR1 MNHEY, CDR2 SMNVEV (reference sequence). V dropped 6 bases and J dropped 12; count of bases not matched to a gene: 19. This receptor was identified in a female donor with lung adenocarcinoma. The CD4 and CD8 labels of this study may be unreliable. Sequences were obtained from CD8+ T cells from the margin of a lung tumor. The genes are TRBV27 and TRBJ2-1; TRBD2 aligns across 8 bases. Here the CDR3 reads CASSSSGTRGTYMQFF. DNA of the CDR3: TGTGCCAGCAGCTCTTCGGGGACTAGAGGCACATACATGCAGTTCTTC.